The T cell receptor beta chain described here comes from a study of T-cell memory formation after mild COVID-19. Study-level points and caveats: The SARS-CoV-2 specificity of second-wave clones reaching peak at day 37 remained unverified. For contracting clones, CD4+ ones sat mainly in CM and EM, CD8+ in EMRA. Some responding clones appeared in pre-infection memory, suggesting cross-reactive memory joined.

From 5'RACE with constant-segment primers came TCR alpha and TCR beta cDNA libraries that carried sample barcodes and UMIs. MiXCR was run by TCRdb on the 5' RACE reads, yielding one entry per CDR3 protein. The sample lists approximately 100,000 distinct CDR3 sequences, over 8.5% occurring once. Details on this clonotype: Its target is not known.

The CDR3 is 17 residues long. V gave up 1 base and J gave up 8 bases, with 23 bases separating them. CDR1 is MNHNY, CDR2 SVGAGI, per germline (reference sequence). Sequenced sample: PBMCs or a T cell subset sorted from them (not recorded which). The receptor was isolated from a man between 18 and 29 years old who had mild COVID-19 (a few samples of this study predate the infection). Cell type and time point are not known. The chain joins TRBV6-6 to TRBJ1-2; D is ambiguous. CDR3 residues: CASSYYVEYAPLRGYTF. DNA for the CDR3: TGTGCCAGCAGTTACTATGTGGAGTATGCCCCTCTCAGGGGCTACACCTTC.